The 5 T cell receptor beta chains presented below share a single source sample, sequenced in a study of cytomegalovirus exposure and HLA in healthy donors. 60 Vbeta and 13 Jbeta primers were used in PCR. Repertoires were generated with immunoSEQ multiplex PCR, while TCRdb's copy carries only in-frame clones and drops some. Of about 170,000 clones in the sample, 75% to 85% are singletons; the top ten hold less than 9%. The sample comprised PBMCs. The receptors here all came from a man aged 25-45 years in good health and CMV-seropositive.

CDR3: CASTRTESQETQYF. The CDR3 DNA reads TGTGCCAGCACGAGGACAGAAAGCCAAGAGACCCAGTACTTC. The V and J genes are TRBV7-6 and TRBJ2-5; tentatively, D is TRBD1 (6 bases). Trimming stripped 7 bases from V and 1 base from J, with 13 bases between. Germline assignment: CDR1 SGHVS and CDR2 FNYEAQ. This CDR3 has 14 residues. Combining the CDR3 with reference TRBV7-6 and TRBJ2-5 gives the whole variable domain GAGVSQSPRYKVTKRGQDVALRCDPISGHVSLYWYRQALGQGPEFLTYFNYEAQQDKSGLPNDRFSAERPEGSISTLTIQRTEQRDSAMYRCASTRTESQETQYFGPGTRLLVL.

The chain joins TRBV7-9 to TRBJ2-5, with 10 bases identical to TRBD2. Losses at the gene ends were 1 base for V and 4 bases for J; bases not matched to a gene: 9. Germline CDR1 is SEHNR and CDR2 is FQNEAQ (reference sequence). The CDR3 is made up of 17 amino acids. This chain's CDR3 is CASSLGGASGSGETQYF. As DNA, the CDR3 is TGTGCCAGCAGCTTAGGAGGGGCTAGCGGGAGCGGAGAGACCCAGTACTTC.

The chain recombines TRBV6-4 with TRBJ2-3, with D possibly matching TRBD1 (5 bases). Trimming cost V 0 bases and J 0 bases, with 7 bases left between them. There are 15 residues in the CDR3. The germline V gene has CDR1 MRHNA and CDR2 SNTAGT. CDR3 amino acids: CASSDSKGSTDTQYF. CDR3 DNA: TGTGCCAGCAGTGACTCGAAGGGGAGCACAGATACGCAGTATTTT.

V usage is TRBV4-3 and J usage is TRBJ1-2; 7 nucleotides line up with TRBD1. CDR1 and CDR2 (germline): LGHNA, YSLEER. V dropped 4 bases and J dropped 4; count of bases not matched to a gene: 9. CDR3 size: 15 residues. The DNA for the CDR3 is TGCGCCAGCAGCCCTGGGACAGATAGGAGCTATGGCTACACCTTC. Translating it yields CASSPGTDRSYGYTF.

The chain couples TRBV12-2 to TRBJ2-1; no DNA check was done on the table's D call, TRBD2. TRBV12-2 is recorded as a pseudogene. The CDR3 consists of 17 residues. This CDR3 reads CASRLAPTRDPQNEQFF. For the CDR3, the DNA is TGTGCAAGTCGCTTAGCGCCGACGCGGGATCCCCAGAATGAGCAGTTCTTC.